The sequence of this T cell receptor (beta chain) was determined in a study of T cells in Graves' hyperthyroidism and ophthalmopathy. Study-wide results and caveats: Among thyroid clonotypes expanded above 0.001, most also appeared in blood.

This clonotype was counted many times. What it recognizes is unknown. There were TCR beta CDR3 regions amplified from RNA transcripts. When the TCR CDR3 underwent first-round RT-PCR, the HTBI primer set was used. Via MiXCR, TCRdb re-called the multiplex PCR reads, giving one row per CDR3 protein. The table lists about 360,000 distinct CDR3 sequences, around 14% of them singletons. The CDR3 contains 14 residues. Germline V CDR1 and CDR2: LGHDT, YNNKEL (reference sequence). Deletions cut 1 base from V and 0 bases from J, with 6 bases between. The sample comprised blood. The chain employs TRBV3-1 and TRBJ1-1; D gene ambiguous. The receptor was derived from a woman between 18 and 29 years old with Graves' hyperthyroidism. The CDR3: CASSQGTLNTEAFF. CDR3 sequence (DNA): TGTGCCAGCAGCCAAGGGACCCTGAACACTGAAGCTTTCTTT.